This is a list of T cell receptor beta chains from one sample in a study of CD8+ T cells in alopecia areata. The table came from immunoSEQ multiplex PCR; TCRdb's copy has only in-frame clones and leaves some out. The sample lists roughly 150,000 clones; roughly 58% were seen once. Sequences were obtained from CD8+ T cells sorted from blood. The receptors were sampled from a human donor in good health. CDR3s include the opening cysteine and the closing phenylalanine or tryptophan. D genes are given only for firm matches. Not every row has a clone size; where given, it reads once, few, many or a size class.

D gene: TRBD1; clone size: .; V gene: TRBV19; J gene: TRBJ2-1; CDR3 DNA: TGTGCCAGTAGCCGACAGGGTACCCGCAATGAGCAGTTCTTC; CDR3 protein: CASSRQGTRNEQFF
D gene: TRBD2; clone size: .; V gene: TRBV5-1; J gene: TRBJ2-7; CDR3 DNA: TGCGCCAGTCGAAGGACTAGCGGGACCTACGAGCAGTACTTC; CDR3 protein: CASRRTSGTYEQYF
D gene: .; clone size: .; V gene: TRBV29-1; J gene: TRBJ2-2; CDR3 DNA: TGCAGCGTCGTAGGTCCGGCCGGGGAGCTGTTTTTT; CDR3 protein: CSVVGPAGELFF
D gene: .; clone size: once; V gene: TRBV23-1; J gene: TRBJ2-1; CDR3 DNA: TGCGCCAGCAGTCATGAGCAGTTCTTC; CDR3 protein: CASSHEQFF
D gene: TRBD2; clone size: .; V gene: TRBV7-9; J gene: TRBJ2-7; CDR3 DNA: TGTGCCAGCAGCTTCGGGACTAGTTTGAGAGAGCAGTACTTC; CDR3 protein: CASSFGTSLREQYF
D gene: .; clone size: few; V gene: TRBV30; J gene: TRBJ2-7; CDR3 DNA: TGTGCCTGGAGTGGGACCGCCTACGAGCAGTACTTC; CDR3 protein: CAWSGTAYEQYF
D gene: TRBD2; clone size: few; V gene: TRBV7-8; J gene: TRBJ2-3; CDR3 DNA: TGTGCCAGCAGCTTATGGGGCGGGAGAGATACGCAGTATTTT; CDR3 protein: CASSLWGGRDTQYF
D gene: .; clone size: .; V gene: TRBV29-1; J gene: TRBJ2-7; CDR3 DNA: TGCAGCGTTGAAGATGGGCAAACCTACGAGCAGTACTTC; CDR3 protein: CSVEDGQTYEQYF
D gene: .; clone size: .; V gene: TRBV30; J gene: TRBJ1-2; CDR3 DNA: TGTGCCTGGAACCCCCCAGGGTTCACCCTTAACTATGGCTACACCTTC; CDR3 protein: CAWNPPGFTLNYGYTF
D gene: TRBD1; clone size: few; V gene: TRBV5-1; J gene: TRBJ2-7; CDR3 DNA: TGCGCCAGCAGCTCAGGGGGCGTCGTATCCTACGAGCAGTACTTC; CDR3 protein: CASSSGGVVSYEQYF
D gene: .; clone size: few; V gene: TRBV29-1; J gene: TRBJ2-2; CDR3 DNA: TGCAGCGTGCTACAGAACACCGGGGAGCTGTTTTTT; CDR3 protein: CSVLQNTGELFF
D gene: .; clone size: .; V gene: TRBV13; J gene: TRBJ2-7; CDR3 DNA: TGTGCCAGCAGCTTAAGAGGGGGAGTGGCCGAGCAGTACTTC; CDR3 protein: CASSLRGGVAEQYF
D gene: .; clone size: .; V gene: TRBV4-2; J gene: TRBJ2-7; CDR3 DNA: TGTGCCAGCAGCGGGGGGACCACCTACGAGCAGTACTTC; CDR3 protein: CASSGGTTYEQYF
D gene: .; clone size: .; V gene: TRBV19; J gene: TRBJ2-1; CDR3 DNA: TGTGCCAGCAGGGGTAGTGCATACAATGAGCAGTTCTTC; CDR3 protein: CASRGSAYNEQFF
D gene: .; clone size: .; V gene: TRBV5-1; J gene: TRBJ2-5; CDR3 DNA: TGCGCCAGCAGCTTGAACAAAGAAGCCCAGTACTTC; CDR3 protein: CASSLNKEAQYF
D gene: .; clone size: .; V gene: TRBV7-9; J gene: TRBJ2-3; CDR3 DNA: TGTGCCAGCAGCTCAGGGCGTCTAGCGAGCTACACAGATACGCAGTATTTT; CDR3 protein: CASSSGRLASYTDTQYF
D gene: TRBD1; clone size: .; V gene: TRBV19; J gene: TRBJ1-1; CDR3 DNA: TGTGCCAGTAGTCACCCTCCCCCGGACAGGTCAGACACTGAAGCTTTCTTT; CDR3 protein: CASSHPPPDRSDTEAFF
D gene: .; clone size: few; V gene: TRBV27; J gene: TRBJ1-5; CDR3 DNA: TGTGCCAGCAGTTTATTATATCGAGGGGCGGAGCAGCCCCAGCATTTT; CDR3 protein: CASSLLYRGAEQPQHF
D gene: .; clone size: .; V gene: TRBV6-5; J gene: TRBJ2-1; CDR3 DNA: TGTGCCAGCAGTTACGGAGATGAGCAGTTCTTC; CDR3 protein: CASSYGDEQFF
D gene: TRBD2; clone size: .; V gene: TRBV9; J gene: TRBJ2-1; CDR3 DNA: TGTGCCAGCAGCGTAGCTGACGGACTAGCGGTGGTCGGTGAGCAGTTCTTC; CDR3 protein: CASSVADGLAVVGEQFF
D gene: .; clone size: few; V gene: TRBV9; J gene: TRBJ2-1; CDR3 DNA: TGTGCCAGCAGCGTGGGGGATGAGCAGTTCTTC; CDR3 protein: CASSVGDEQFF
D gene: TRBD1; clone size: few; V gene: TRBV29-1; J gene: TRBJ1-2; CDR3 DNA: TGCAGCGTTAAAGGACAGGGAACCTATGGCTACACCTTC; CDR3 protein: CSVKGQGTYGYTF
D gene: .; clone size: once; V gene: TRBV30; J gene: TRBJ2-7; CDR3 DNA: TGTGCCTGGAGTGTTGACGGGAGCGCCTACGAGCAGTACTTC; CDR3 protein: CAWSVDGSAYEQYF
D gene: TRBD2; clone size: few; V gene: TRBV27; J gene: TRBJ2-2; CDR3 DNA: TGTGCCAGCAGTTTATACCCGACTAGCGGGAGCCCCGGGGAGCTGTTTTTT; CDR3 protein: CASSLYPTSGSPGELFF
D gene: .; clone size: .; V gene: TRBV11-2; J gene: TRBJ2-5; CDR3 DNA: TGTGCCAGCAGCTTAGGAGGGATGGAGACCCAGTACTTC; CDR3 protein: CASSLGGMETQYF
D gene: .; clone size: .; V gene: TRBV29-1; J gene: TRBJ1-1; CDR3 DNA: TGCAGCGTTGAGGAAGGGGTGAACACTGAAGCTTTCTTT; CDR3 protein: CSVEEGVNTEAFF
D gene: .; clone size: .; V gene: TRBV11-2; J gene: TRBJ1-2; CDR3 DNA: TGTGCCAGCAGCTTAGAGGCGGCAGGCGCTAGCTATGGCTACACCTTC; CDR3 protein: CASSLEAAGASYGYTF
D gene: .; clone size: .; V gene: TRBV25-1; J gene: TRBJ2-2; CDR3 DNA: TGTGCCAGCAGTGAATGGGAGGCCTCCCAGCCCGGGGAGCTGTTTTTT; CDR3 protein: CASSEWEASQPGELFF
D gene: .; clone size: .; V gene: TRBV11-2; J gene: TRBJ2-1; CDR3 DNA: TGTGCCTGTCATAGTGAAAATGAGCAGTTCTTC; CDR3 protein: CACHSENEQFF
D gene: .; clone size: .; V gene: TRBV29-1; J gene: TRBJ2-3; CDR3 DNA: TGCAGCGTTGAAGGGTCAGATCAGGGGACAGATACGCAGTATTTT; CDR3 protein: CSVEGSDQGTDTQYF
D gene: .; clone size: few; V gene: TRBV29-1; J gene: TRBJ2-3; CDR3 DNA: TGCAGCGTTGAAGATCGGGCAGTCTACGACCCAGATACGCAGTATTTT; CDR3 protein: CSVEDRAVYDPDTQYF
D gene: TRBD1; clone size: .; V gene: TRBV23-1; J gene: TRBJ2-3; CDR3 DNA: TGCGCCAGCAGTCAATTCGACGAACCGGGACAGGGTGCAGATACGCAGTATTTT; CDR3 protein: CASSQFDEPGQGADTQYF
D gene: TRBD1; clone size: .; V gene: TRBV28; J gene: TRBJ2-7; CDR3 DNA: TGTGCCAGCAGTTTCCGGGACAGGGGGCTCGACGAGCAGTACTTC; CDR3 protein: CASSFRDRGLDEQYF
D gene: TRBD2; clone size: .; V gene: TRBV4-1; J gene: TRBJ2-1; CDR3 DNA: TGCGCCAGCAGCCATGATCAGACTAGCGGGAATTACCCTGAGCAGTTCTTC; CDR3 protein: CASSHDQTSGNYPEQFF
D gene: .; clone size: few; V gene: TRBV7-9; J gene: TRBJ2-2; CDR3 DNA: TGTGCCAGCAGCTCCCGTGGAAACACCGGGGAGCTGTTTTTT; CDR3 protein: CASSSRGNTGELFF
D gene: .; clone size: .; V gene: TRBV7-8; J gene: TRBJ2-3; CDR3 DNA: TGTGCCAGCAGCTCCGCCGGCCCGGGCCCTAGCACAGATACGCAGTATTTT; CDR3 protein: CASSSAGPGPSTDTQYF
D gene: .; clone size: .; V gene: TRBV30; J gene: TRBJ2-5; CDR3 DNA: TGTGCCTGGAGTACAGGGTACCAAGAGACCCAGTACTTC; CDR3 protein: CAWSTGYQETQYF
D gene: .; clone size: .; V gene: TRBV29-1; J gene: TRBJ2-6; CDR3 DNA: TGCAGCGCCTACTCCTCTGGGGCCAACGTCCTGACTTTC; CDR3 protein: CSAYSSGANVLTF
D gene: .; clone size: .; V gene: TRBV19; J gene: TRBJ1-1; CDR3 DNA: TGTGCCAGTAGTATCCGGGAGATGAACACTGAAGCTTTCTTT; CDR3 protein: CASSIREMNTEAFF
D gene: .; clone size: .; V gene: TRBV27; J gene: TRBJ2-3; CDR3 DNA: TGTGCCAGCAGTTTAACTGAGAAGGATACGCAGTATTTT; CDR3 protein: CASSLTEKDTQYF